These 6 T cell receptor beta chains share one sample of origin, sequenced in a study of blood T cell repertoires in COVID-19. Measured with immunoSEQ multiplex PCR; TCRdb has only the in-frame clones, and not every one. The sample lists about 73,000 clones, roughly four fifths occurring once. The sample taken for sequencing was peripheral blood. The receptors here all came from a woman aged 60-75 years with acute or convalescent COVID-19.

The chain combines TRBV5-1 with TRBJ1-2; weak D call: TRBD1 (6 bases). V lost 0 bases, J lost 5 bases, and 11 bases lay in between. The germline V gene encodes CDR1 SGHRS and CDR2 YFSETQ. The CDR3 is made up of 14 amino acids. The CDR3 nucleotides are TGCGCCAGCAGCTTGGAAGGACAGTCATATGGCTACACCTTC. Translated: CASSLEGQSYGYTF.

This clone was seen only a few times. The chain couples TRBV6-2 or TRBV6-3 to TRBJ2-2; TRBD2 matches 8 bases. This CDR3 comprises 16 residues. Germline V gives CDR1 MNHEY, CDR2 SVGEGT. The trim removed 1 base at V and 7 bases at J, leaving 8 bases unmatched. Written as DNA, the CDR3 is TGTGCCAGCAGTTACTTGACGGGGGGGCTGAACGGGGAGCTGTTTTTT. Its translation is CASSYLTGGLNGELFF.

The rearrangement uses TRBV10-1 and TRBJ1-1, with 7 positions matching TRBD1. The V and J ends lost 6 bases and 6 bases, in that order; junction bases with no gene match: 7. The CDR3 length is 13 residues. Germline V gene lookup returns CDR1 WNHNN and CDR2 SYGVQD (reference sequence). CDR3 residues: CASRPTGTAEAFF. The CDR3 DNA sequence: TGCGCCAGCAGACCGACCGGGACAGCTGAAGCTTTCTTT.

The gene calls are TRBV19 and TRBJ1-1, with D possibly matching TRBD1 (5 bases). This CDR3 spans 13 amino acids. The V end lost 4 bases, the J end lost 5 bases, and 11 bases lay between the germline ends. Germline CDR1 LNHDA, CDR2 SQIVND (reference sequence). CDR3 amino acids: CASSNRRLTEAFF. The CDR3 nucleotides are TGTGCCAGTAGTAACAGGCGCTTGACTGAAGCTTTCTTT.

This clone was seen more than once but under ten times. V gene TRBV5-1 combines with J gene TRBJ1-6; TRBD1 aligns across 9 bases. CDR3 length: 15 residues. From germline, CDR1 is SGHRS and CDR2 YFSETQ. V shed 4 bases and J 8 bases; nucleotides not matched to a gene: 7. The CDR3 DNA sequence: TGCGCCAGCAGCGGTGGGACAGGGAAGGATTCACCCCTCCACTTT. It yields the protein CASSGGTGKDSPLHF.

This chain uses TRBV5-1 with TRBJ2-7, with 12 bases identical to TRBD2. Looked up from germline, CDR1 is SGHRS and CDR2 is YFSETQ. The CDR3 extends over 15 amino acids. J was trimmed by 6 bases and V by 2 bases; bases with no gene match: 6. The CDR3 DNA sequence: TGCGCCAGCAGCTTACTGACTAGCGGGGGTAGCGAGCAGTACTTC. It codes for CASSLLTSGGSEQYF. Full variable domain (missing parts from reference TRBV5-1 and TRBJ2-7): KAGVTQTPRYLIKTRGQQVTLSCSPISGHRSVSWYQQTPGQGLQFLFEYFSETQRNKGNFPGRFSGRQFSNSRSEMNVSTLELGDSALYLCASSLLTSGGSEQYFGPGTRLTVT.